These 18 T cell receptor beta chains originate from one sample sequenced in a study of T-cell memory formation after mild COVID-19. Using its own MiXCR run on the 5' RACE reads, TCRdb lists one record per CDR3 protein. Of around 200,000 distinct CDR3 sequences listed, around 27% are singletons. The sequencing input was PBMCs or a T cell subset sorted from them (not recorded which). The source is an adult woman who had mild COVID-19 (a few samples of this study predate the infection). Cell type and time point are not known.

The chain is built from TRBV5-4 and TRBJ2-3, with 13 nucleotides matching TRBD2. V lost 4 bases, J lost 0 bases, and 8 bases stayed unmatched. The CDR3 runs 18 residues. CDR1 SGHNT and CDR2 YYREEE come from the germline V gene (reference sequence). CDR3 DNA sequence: TGTGCCAGCAGCCCCACTAGCGGGGGGGCTACTAGCACAGATACGCAGTATTTT. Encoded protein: CASSPTSGGATSTDTQYF. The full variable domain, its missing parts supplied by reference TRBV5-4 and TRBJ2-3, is ETGVTQSPTHLIKTRGQQVTLRCSSQSGHNTVSWYQQALGQGPQFIFQYYREEENGRGNFPPRFSGLQFPNYSSELNVNALELDDSALYLCASSPTSGGATSTDTQYFGPGTRLTVL.

The CDR3 nucleotides read TGCGCCAGCAGCCACTCGACCGGGAGTTCCTACAATGAGCAGTTCTTC. Protein: CASSHSTGSSYNEQFF. The rearrangement uses TRBV4-3 and TRBJ2-1, with D perhaps TRBD2 (6 bases). The CDR3 sequence is 16 residues long. Trimming cost V 3 bases and J 1 base, with 13 bases left between them. The germline V gene encodes CDR1 LGHNA and CDR2 YSLEER.

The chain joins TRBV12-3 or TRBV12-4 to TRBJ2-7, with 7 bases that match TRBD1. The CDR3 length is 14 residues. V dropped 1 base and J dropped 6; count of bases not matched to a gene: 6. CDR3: CASSLGTGVSEQYF. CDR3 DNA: TGTGCCAGCAGTTTAGGGACAGGTGTTTCCGAGCAGTACTTC.

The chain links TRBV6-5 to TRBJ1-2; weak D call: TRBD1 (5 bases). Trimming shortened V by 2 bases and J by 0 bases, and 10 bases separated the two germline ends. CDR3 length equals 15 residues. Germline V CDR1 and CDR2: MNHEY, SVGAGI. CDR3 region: CASSYDRKTNYGYTF. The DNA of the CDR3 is TGTGCCAGCAGTTACGACAGAAAAACTAACTATGGCTACACCTTC.

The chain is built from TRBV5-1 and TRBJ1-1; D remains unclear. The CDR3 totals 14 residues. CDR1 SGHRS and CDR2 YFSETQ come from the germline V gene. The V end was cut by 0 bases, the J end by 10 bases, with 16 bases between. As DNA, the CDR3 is TGCGCCAGCAGCTTGGGAAGTCTGGATAGCGGAGCTTTCTTT. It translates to CASSLGSLDSGAFF.

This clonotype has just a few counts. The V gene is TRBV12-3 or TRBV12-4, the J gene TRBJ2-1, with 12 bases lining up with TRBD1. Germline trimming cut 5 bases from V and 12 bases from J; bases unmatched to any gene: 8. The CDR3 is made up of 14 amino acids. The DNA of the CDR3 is TGTGCCAGCAGTAGGGGGACAGGGGGCGCAGGGCAGTTCTTC. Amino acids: CASSRGTGGAGQFF.

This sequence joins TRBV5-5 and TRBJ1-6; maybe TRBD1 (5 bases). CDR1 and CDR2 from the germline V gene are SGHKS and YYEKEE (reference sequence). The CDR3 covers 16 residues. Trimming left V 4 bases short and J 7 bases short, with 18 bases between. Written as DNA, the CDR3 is TGTGCCAGCAGCATCCTGGCCGGGACGGGGAATTCACCCCTCCACTTT. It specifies CASSILAGTGNSPLHF.

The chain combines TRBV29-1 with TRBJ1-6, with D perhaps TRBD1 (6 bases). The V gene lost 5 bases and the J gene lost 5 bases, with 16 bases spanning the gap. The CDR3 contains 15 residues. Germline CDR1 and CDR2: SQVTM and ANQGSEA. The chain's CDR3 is CSVITGPGNNSPLHF. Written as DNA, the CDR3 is TGCAGCGTTATTACAGGGCCCGGTAATAATTCACCCCTCCACTTT.

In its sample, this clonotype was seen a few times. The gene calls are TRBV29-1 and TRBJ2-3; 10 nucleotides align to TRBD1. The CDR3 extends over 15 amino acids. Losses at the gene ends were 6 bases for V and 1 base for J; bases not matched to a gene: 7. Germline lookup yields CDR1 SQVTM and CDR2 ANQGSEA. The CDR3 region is CSVASGTGGTDTQYF. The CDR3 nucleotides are TGCAGCGTCGCCTCCGGGACAGGGGGCACAGATACGCAGTATTTT.

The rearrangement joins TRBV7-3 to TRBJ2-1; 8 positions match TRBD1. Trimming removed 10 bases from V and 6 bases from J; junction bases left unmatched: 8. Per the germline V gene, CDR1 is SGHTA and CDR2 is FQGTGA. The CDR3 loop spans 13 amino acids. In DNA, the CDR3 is TGTGCCACCGGACAGGGAACGATCAATGAGCAGTTCTTC. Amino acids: CATGQGTINEQFF.

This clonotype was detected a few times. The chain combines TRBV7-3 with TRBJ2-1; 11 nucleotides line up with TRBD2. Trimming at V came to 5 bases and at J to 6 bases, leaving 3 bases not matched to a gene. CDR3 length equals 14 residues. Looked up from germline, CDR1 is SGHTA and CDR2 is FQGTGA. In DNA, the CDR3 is TGTGCCAGCAGCCATAGCGGGGGGGCCAATGAGCAGTTCTTC. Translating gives CASSHSGGANEQFF.

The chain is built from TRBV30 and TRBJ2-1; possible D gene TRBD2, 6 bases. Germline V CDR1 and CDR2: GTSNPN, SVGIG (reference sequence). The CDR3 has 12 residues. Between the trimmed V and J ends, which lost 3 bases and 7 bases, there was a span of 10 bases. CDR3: CAWRLLANEQFF. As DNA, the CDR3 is TGTGCCTGGAGGCTACTAGCAAATGAGCAGTTCTTC.

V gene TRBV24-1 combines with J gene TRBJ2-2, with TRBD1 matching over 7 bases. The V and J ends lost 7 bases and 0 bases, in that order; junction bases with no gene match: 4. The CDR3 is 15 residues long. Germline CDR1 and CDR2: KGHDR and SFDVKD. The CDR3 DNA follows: TGTGCCACCAGAACAGGGGTTTCGAACACCGGGGAGCTGTTTTTT. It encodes CATRTGVSNTGELFF.

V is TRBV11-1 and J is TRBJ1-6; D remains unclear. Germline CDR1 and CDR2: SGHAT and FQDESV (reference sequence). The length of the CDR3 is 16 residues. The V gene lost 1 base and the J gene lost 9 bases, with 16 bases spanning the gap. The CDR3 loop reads CASSLGMRSSASPLHF. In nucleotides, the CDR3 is TGTGCCAGCAGCTTAGGGATGAGGTCGTCTGCTTCACCCCTCCACTTT.

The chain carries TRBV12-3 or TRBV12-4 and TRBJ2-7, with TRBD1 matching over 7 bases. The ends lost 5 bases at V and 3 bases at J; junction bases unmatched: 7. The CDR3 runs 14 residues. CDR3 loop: CASSRTGELYEQYF. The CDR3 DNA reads TGTGCCAGCAGTCGCACAGGGGAACTCTACGAGCAGTACTTC.

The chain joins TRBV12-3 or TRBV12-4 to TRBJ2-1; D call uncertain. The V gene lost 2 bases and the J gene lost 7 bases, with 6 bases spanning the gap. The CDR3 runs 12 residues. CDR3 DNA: TGTGCCAGCAGTTTATCCTGGAATGAGCAGTTCTTC. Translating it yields CASSLSWNEQFF.

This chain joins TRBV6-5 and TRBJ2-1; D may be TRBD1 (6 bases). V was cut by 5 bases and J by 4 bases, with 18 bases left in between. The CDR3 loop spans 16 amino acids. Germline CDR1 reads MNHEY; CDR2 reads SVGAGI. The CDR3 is CASSDYRERLYNEQFF. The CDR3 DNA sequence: TGTGCCAGCAGTGATTACAGGGAACGATTATACAATGAGCAGTTCTTC.

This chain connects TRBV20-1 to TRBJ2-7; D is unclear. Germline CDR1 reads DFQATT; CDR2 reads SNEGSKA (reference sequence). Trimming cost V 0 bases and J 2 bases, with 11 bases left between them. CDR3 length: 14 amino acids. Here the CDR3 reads CSARDGRVAYEQYF. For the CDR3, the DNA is TGCAGTGCTAGAGATGGTCGGGTAGCCTACGAGCAGTACTTC.